What follows describes a single T cell receptor beta chain. These data originate in a study of blood T cell repertoires in COVID-19. Germline CDR1 and CDR2: LNHDA and SQIVND (reference sequence). Trimming at V came to 8 bases and at J to 5 bases, leaving 16 bases not matched to a gene. The CDR3 runs 19 residues. The table came from immunoSEQ multiplex PCR; TCRdb's copy has only in-frame clones and leaves some out. Of some 88,000 clones in the sample, roughly three quarters were seen once. V is TRBV19 and J is TRBJ2-3; 16 nucleotides line up with TRBD2. The sequenced sample consisted of peripheral blood. This sequence was found in a human donor in a cohort sampled during active COVID-19. The CDR3 loop reads CASSDPGLAGGPGLDTQYF. CDR3 nucleotide sequence: TGTGCCAGTTCCGATCCGGGACTAGCGGGAGGGCCTGGTTTAGATACGCAGTATTTT.